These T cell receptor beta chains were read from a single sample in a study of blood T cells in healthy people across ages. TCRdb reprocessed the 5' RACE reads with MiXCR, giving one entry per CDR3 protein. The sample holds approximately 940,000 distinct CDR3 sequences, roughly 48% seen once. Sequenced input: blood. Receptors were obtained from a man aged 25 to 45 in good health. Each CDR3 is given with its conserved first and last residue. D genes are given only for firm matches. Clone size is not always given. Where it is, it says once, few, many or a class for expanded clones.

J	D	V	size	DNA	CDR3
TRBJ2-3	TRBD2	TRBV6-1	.	TGTGCCAGCAGGTCCGGGACTAGCGCCACAGATACGCAGTATTTT	CASRSGTSATDTQYF
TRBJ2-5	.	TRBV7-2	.	TGTGCCAGCAGCTTAGGGACCGGGGGCGAAAAGACCCAGTACTTC	CASSLGTGGEKTQYF
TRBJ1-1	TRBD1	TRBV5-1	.	TGCGCCAACAGCGAAATGACAGGGGGCACTGAAGCTTTCTTT	CANSEMTGGTEAFF
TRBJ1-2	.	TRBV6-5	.	TGTGCCAGCAGCTCTTCTTCCTTATATGGCTACACCTTC	CASSSSSLYGYTF
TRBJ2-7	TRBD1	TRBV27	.	TGTGCCAGCAGCACCGGGACAGCCCACTACGAGCAGTACTTC	CASSTGTAHYEQYF
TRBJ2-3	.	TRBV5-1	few	TGCGCCAGCAGCTTGGAGGCCAGCGGAGTAGATACGCAGTATTTT	CASSLEASGVDTQYF
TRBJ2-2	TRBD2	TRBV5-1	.	TGCGCCAGCAGCTCCGATCTAGCGGGGGGCAGAACCGGGGAGCTGTTTTTT	CASSSDLAGGRTGELFF
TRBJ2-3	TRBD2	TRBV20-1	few	TGCAGTGCTAGAGAGGGGACGGCGGGGGGCCCAACGCAGTATTTT	CSAREGTAGGPTQYF
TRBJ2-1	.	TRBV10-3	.	TGTGCCATCAGTGGAGGACCAAACAATGAGCAGTTCTTC	CAISGGPNNEQFF
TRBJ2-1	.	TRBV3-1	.	TGTGCCAGCAGCCAAGAGCGGGGTTCTCACAATGAGCAGTTCTTC	CASSQERGSHNEQFF
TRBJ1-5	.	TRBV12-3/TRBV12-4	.	TGTGCCAGCAGTTTTAGAGCTATCAATCAGCCCCAGCATTTT	CASSFRAINQPQHF
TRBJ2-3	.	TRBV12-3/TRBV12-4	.	TGTGCCAGCAGCGGCGACGGATACCTCACAGATACGCAGTATTTT	CASSGDGYLTDTQYF
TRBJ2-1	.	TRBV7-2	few	TGTGCCAGCAGCCCACGCGGACGGGGGACCCTACTCTATGAGCAGTTCTTC	CASSPRGRGTLLYEQFF
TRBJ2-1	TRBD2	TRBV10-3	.	TGTGCCATCACCCAACAGCGGGGGGGCTCCTACAATGAGCAGTTCTTC	CAITQQRGGSYNEQFF
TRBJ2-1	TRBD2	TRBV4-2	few	TGTGCCAGCAGCCAAGATGCGGGGGGGAGCAATGAGCAGTTCTTC	CASSQDAGGSNEQFF
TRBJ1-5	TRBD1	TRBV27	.	TGTGCCAGCAGTCAGGGGGTAGTAAATATCGGTCAGCCCCAGCATTTT	CASSQGVVNIGQPQHF
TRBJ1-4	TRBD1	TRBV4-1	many	TGCGCCAGCAGCCAGGAGGGACAGGGGCTTAGTGAAAAACTGTTTTTT	CASSQEGQGLSEKLFF
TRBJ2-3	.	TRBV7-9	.	TGTGCCAGCAGCTTAGGACAGGCGAACACAGATAGGCAGTATTTT	CASSLGQANTDRQYF
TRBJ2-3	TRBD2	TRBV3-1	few	TGTGCCAGCAGCCAAAGTACTAGCGAGCGCACAGATACGCAGTATTTT	CASSQSTSERTDTQYF
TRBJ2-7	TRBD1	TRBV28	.	TGTGCCAGCAGTGGAAAGGGACAGCCACCCCCCTACGAGCAGTACTTC	CASSGKGQPPPYEQYF
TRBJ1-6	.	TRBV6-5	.	TGTGCCAGCAGTTACGGCATCATGGGTTCACCCCTCCACTTT	CASSYGIMGSPLHF
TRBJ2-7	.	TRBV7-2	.	TGTGCCAGCAGTTTCGACCGGGGACATCCCTACGAGCAGTACTTC	CASSFDRGHPYEQYF
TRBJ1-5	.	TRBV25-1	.	TGTGCCAGCAGTGAACCAGGGTTCAATCAGCCCCAGCATTTT	CASSEPGFNQPQHF
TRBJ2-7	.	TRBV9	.	TGTGCCAGCAGCGTAGATTTCTGGCGGCCGGAATATTACGAGCAGTACTTC	CASSVDFWRPEYYEQYF